This paragraph covers one T cell receptor beta chain sequence. Its target is not known. The sample originates from a study of a mutant IDH1 vaccine in newly diagnosed glioma. Study background: Treated patients, approximately 60% male and approximately 40% female, averaged approximately 40 years of age.

Using immunoSEQ multiplex PCR, the repertoire was profiled, and TCRdb retains in-frame clones only, with some absent. The sample consists of about 29,000 clones, approximately 80% of them appearing once. The CDR3 totals 15 residues. With 1 base clipped from V and 1 base from J, the junction kept 0 bases outside the gene matches. In germline, CDR1 is MNHNS, CDR2 SASEGT. Study-level points and caveats: It seemed that pseudoprogression was not linked to changes in the top peripheral T cell clonotypes.

Time point defined: week 23, last vaccination. It was 300 ug of mutant IDH1 20-mer peptide that made up each vaccine dose, given with topical imiquimod. The genes are TRBV6-1 and TRBJ2-3; TRBD2 matches 9 bases. Specimen: PBMCs, collected from a glioma patient whose treatment included an IDH1 peptide vaccine. This sequence was found in a woman between 18 and 30 years old with glioma. CDR3 bases: TGTGCCAGCAGTGAAGAGCGGGGGGGCACAGATACGCAGTATTTT. It encodes CASSEERGGTDTQYF.